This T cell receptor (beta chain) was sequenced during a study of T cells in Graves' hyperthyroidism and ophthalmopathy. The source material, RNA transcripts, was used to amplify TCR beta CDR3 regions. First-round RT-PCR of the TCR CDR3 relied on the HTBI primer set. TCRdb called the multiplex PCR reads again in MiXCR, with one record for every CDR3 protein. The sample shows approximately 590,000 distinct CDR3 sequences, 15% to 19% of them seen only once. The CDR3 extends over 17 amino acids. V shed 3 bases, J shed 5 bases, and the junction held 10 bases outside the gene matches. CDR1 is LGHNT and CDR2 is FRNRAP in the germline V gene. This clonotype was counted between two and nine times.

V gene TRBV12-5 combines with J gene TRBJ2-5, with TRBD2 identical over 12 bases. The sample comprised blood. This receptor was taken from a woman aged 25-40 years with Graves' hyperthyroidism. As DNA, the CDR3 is TGTGCTAGTGGTTTAAGACTAGCGGGAGCAACTCGGGAGACCCAGTACTTC. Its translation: CASGLRLAGATRETQYF.